The 30 T cell receptor beta chains below all came from one sample that was sequenced in a study of T cells in Graves' hyperthyroidism and ophthalmopathy. RNA transcripts were the template for amplifying TCR beta CDR3 regions. Carried out on the TCR CDR3, a first-round RT-PCR used the HTBI primer set. TCRdb reprocessed the multiplex PCR reads with MiXCR, giving one entry per CDR3 protein. The sample consists of 360,000 or so distinct CDR3 sequences, about 20% of them appearing once. Sequencing was carried out using blood. These receptors were taken from a woman aged 18-29 years with Graves' hyperthyroidism.

Ten or more counts support this clonotype. This chain links TRBV11-2 with TRBJ1-1; D unresolved. Germline assignment: CDR1 SGHAT and CDR2 FQNNGV. The germline V and J ends were trimmed by 6 bases and 3 bases, with 8 bases remaining between them. CDR3 length: 12 residues. The CDR3 protein is CASSFSDTEAFF. CDR3 sequence (DNA): TGTGCCAGCAGTTTTTCGGACACTGAAGCTTTCTTT. Complete variable domain (other parts from reference TRBV11-2 and TRBJ1-1): EAGVAQSPRYKIIEKRQSVAFWCNPISGHATLYWYQQILGQGPKLLIQFQNNGVVDDSQLPKDRFSAERLKGVDSTLKIQPAKLEDSAVYLCASSFSDTEAFFGQGTRLTVV.

This clonotype was observed at least ten times. The gene calls are TRBV12-3 or TRBV12-4 and TRBJ2-5; 9 nucleotides line up with TRBD2. V lost 10 bases and J lost 5; bases outside the gene matches: 17. This CDR3 is built from 16 residues. CDR3 DNA sequence: TGTGCCACCAGCACCGACGGGCGGGGGGGTTCGGAGACCCAGTACTTC. Translated: CATSTDGRGGSETQYF.

This clonotype appeared many times. The rearrangement links TRBV28 to TRBJ1-5; tentative D call: TRBD1 (5 bases). This CDR3 is built from 18 residues. Trimming took 6 bases from V and 0 from J, leaving 21 bases between them. Looked up from germline, CDR1 is MDHEN and CDR2 is SYDVKM. The CDR3 reads CASSPQVMGYNSNQPQHF. The CDR3 DNA follows: TGTGCCAGCAGCCCACAGGTCATGGGATATAATAGCAATCAGCCCCAGCATTTT.

The rearrangement links TRBV6-1 to TRBJ1-1; TRBD1 might be the D (5 bases). This CDR3 spans 13 amino acids. V lost 7 bases and J lost 2, with 11 bases in between. Germline values: CDR1 MNHNS, CDR2 SASEGT. CDR3 coding DNA: TGTGCCAGCAAGGTGACAGACAACACTGAAGCTTTCTTT. Its translation: CASKVTDNTEAFF.

Many counts were recorded for this clonotype. The chain couples TRBV2 to TRBJ1-5; maybe TRBD1 (6 bases). The CDR3 extends over 15 amino acids. Germline V gene lookup returns CDR1 SNHLY and CDR2 FYNNEI. The germline V and J ends were trimmed by 2 bases and 7 bases, with 15 bases remaining between them. In nucleotides, the CDR3 is TGTGCCAGCAGTGAACTTGCAGGGGTTGGGCAGCCCCAGCATTTT. It codes for CASSELAGVGQPQHF.

This clonotype has at least ten counts. The chain links TRBV7-2 to TRBJ2-5; D is uncertain. The CDR3 loop spans 14 amino acids. Per germline, CDR1 SGHTA and CDR2 FQGNSA. V shed 1 base and J shed 1 base, with 7 bases lying between them. CDR3 bases: TGTGCCAGCAGCTTAGGACCTGGCCAAGAGACCCAGTACTTC. Amino acids: CASSLGPGQETQYF.

This clonotype was recorded many times. The chain recombines TRBV7-2 with TRBJ2-5; D is unclear. The V end lost 1 base, the J end lost 5 bases, and 8 bases lay between the germline ends. The CDR3 covers 13 residues. Germline loops: CDR1 SGHTA, CDR2 FQGNSA. CDR3 bases: TGTGCCAGCAGCTTAGTACCCACGGAGACCCAGTACTTC. Protein: CASSLVPTETQYF.

This clonotype was recorded at least ten times. The chain has TRBV12-3 or TRBV12-4 and TRBJ1-2; the D gene is possibly TRBD1 (5 bases). This CDR3 contains 15 residues. V was pared by 3 bases and J by 0 bases, with 11 bases between. CDR3 nucleotides: TGTGCCAGCAGTTTGGGTACAGGAACTAACTATGGCTACACCTTC. Residues: CASSLGTGTNYGYTF.

This clonotype was recorded at least ten times. The rearrangement joins TRBV3-1 to TRBJ2-7; D is possibly TRBD2 (6 bases). Germline lookup yields CDR1 LGHDT and CDR2 YNNKEL (reference sequence). The CDR3 loop spans 14 amino acids. Trimming removed 5 bases at V and 5 bases at J, with 16 bases between. The CDR3 bases are TGTGCCAGCAGCGCCGGGCGGGACGCGAACGAGCAGTACTTC. Its protein product is CASSAGRDANEQYF.

This clonotype was picked up a small number of times. V is TRBV11-3 and J is TRBJ2-2; D is ambiguous. V lost 4 bases and J lost 8, with 8 bases in between. CDR1 is SGHNT and CDR2 is YENEEA in the germline V gene. CDR3 size: 12 residues. CDR3 DNA: TGTGCCAGCAGCTCCCAAAGTGGGGAGCTGTTTTTT. Translated, it gives CASSSQSGELFF.

This clonotype was picked up many times. CDR3 amino acids: CASSLGMTYEQYF. The DNA for the CDR3 is TGCGCCAGCAGTTTAGGGATGACCTACGAGCAGTACTTC. The chain links TRBV5-1 to TRBJ2-7; D unresolved. CDR1 is SGHRS and CDR2 is YFSETQ in the germline V gene. The CDR3 contains 13 residues. V gave up 5 bases and J gave up 2 bases, with 11 bases separating them.

This clonotype was counted only a few times. This chain joins TRBV4-1 and TRBJ2-5; perhaps D is TRBD1 or TRBD2 (6 bases each). This CDR3 has 16 residues. Germline CDR1 reads MGHRA; CDR2 reads YSYEKL. The V end lost 0 bases, the J end lost 2 bases, and 13 bases lay between the germline ends. The CDR3 sequence is CASSQDYRGPQETQYF. The CDR3 DNA sequence: TGCGCCAGCAGCCAAGATTACCGGGGGCCTCAAGAGACCCAGTACTTC.

This clonotype was counted ten times or more. The chain employs TRBV12-3 or TRBV12-4 and TRBJ1-2; maybe TRBD1 (6 bases). This CDR3 has 13 residues. The V and J ends lost 7 bases and 6 bases respectively, with 15 bases between them. The CDR3 here is CASTGQWGDGYTF. CDR3 bases: TGTGCCAGCACCGGACAGTGGGGAGATGGCTACACCTTC.

This clonotype was detected ten times or more. The V gene is TRBV20-1, the J gene TRBJ1-2, with D uncertain. The CDR3 has 12 amino acids. Trimming took off 1 base at V and 2 bases at J, with 5 bases between the two ends. Germline lookup yields CDR1 DFQATT and CDR2 SNEGSKA (reference sequence). The CDR3 is CSARGENYGYTF. The CDR3 region has the DNA TGCAGTGCTAGAGGGGAGAACTATGGCTACACCTTC.

As concerns this clonotype: The CDR3 does not close with the conserved phenylalanine or tryptophan, likely indicating a read error. CDR3 sequence (DNA): TGTGTCAGCAGTTCCCCGACAGTCCCCCTTGGGGAGACCCAGTACGTC. Its protein product is CVSSSPTVPLGETQYV. The J gene is TRBJ2-5, the V gene TRBV12-3 or TRBV12-4; maybe TRBD1 (5 bases). This CDR3 contains 16 residues.

This clonotype was picked up many times. This sequence joins TRBV20-1 and TRBJ1-2; 7 bases agree with TRBD1. There are 13 residues in the CDR3. Germline lookup yields CDR1 DFQATT and CDR2 SNEGSKA (reference sequence). The J segment lost 2 bases and the V segment lost 5 bases, leaving 5 bases of the junction unmatched. The CDR3 protein is CSARQGENYGYTF. CDR3 DNA: TGCAGTGCTCGACAGGGCGAAAACTATGGCTACACCTTC.

This clonotype appeared many times. The chain links TRBV10-1 to TRBJ2-2, with TRBD1 matching over 7 bases. The CDR3 totals 16 residues. The germline V gene has CDR1 WNHNN and CDR2 SYGVQD (reference sequence). V shed 6 bases, J shed 2 bases, and the junction held 9 bases outside the gene matches. The CDR3 nucleotides are TGCGCCAGCAGCGGGACAGCTTCCTCCAACACCGGGGAGCTGTTTTTT. Amino acid sequence: CASSGTASSNTGELFF.

This clonotype was detected ten times or more. The chain employs TRBV20-1 and TRBJ2-2, with 11 bases matching TRBD2. The ends lost 4 bases at V and 4 bases at J; junction bases unmatched: 8. Germline CDR1 is DFQATT and CDR2 is SNEGSKA (reference sequence). The CDR3 contains 16 residues. The CDR3, as DNA: TGCAGTGCTACCTTAGCGGGACTAGCGGCCACCGGGGAGCTGTTTTTT. Translation: CSATLAGLAATGELFF.

A remark on this clonotype: Possible read error: a much larger clone is one base away. The CDR3 protein is CASSTQRYTGELFF. As DNA, the CDR3 is TGTGCCAGCAGCACACAGAGATACACCGGGGAGCTGTTTTTT. This chain uses TRBV6-1 with TRBJ2-2; D gene uncertain. The CDR3 length is 14 residues. The ends were cut back, 6 bases at V and 3 bases at J, with 11 bases in the middle. Per germline, CDR1 MNHNS and CDR2 SASEGT.

This clonotype came up many times. The J gene is TRBJ2-7, the V gene TRBV28; 10 nucleotides agree with TRBD1. The CDR3 loop spans 16 amino acids. Germline assignment: CDR1 MDHEN and CDR2 SYDVKM. Trimming cost V 0 bases and J 3 bases; bases outside gene matches: 5. CDR3 in amino acids: CASSLWGQGLIYEQYF. The CDR3 coding sequence is TGTGCCAGCAGTTTATGGGGACAGGGGTTGATCTACGAGCAGTACTTC.

This clonotype appeared many times. CDR3 region: CASSIPEQSYTF. As DNA, the CDR3 is TGTGCCAGTAGTATCCCTGAGCAGAGCTACACCTTC. The rearrangement links TRBV19 to TRBJ1-2; D unresolved. Germline V CDR1 and CDR2: LNHDA, SQIVND (reference sequence). The CDR3 has 12 amino acids. V was trimmed by 3 bases and J by 9 bases, leaving 11 bases between them.

This clonotype was observed at least ten times. The gene calls are TRBV20-1 and TRBJ2-7; TRBD1 agrees at 9 bases. The V gene end was trimmed by 2 bases and the J gene end by 5 bases; junction bases not matched to a gene: 4. Germline lookup yields CDR1 DFQATT and CDR2 SNEGSKA (reference sequence). The CDR3 covers 13 residues. CDR3 nucleotide sequence: TGCAGTGCTAGAAGGACAGGGGAAGACGAGCAGTACTTC. It is translated as CSARRTGEDEQYF.

This clonotype was counted at least ten times. J is TRBJ1-2 and V is TRBV12-5; 10 bases agree with TRBD1. CDR1 LGHNT and CDR2 FRNRAP come from the germline V gene. The CDR3 contains 20 residues. J was trimmed by 3 bases and V by 0 bases; bases with no gene match: 16. The CDR3 sequence is CASGLVVVGQGPRVDYGYTF. For the CDR3, the DNA is TGTGCTAGTGGTTTGGTAGTGGTGGGACAGGGGCCCCGAGTCGACTATGGCTACACCTTC.

This clonotype was seen many times. This chain uses TRBV25-1 with TRBJ2-5; 8 bases fit TRBD2. V dropped 2 bases and J dropped 3; count of bases not matched to a gene: 8. This CDR3 is 16 amino acids long. Germline V gene lookup returns CDR1 MGHDK and CDR2 SYGVNS. The DNA for the CDR3 is TGTGCCAGCAGTGAAACCCCGGGGGGGCGCGAAGAGACCCAGTACTTC. As protein: CASSETPGGREETQYF. Supplemented by reference TRBV25-1 and TRBJ2-5, the full variable domain reads EADIYQTPRYLVIGTGKKITLECSQTMGHDKMYWYQQDPGMELHLIHYSYGVNSTEKGDLSSESTVSRIRTEHFPLTLESARPSHTSQYLCASSETPGGREETQYFGPGTRLLVL.

This clonotype was counted ten times or more. The chain uses TRBV28 and TRBJ1-5, with D possibly TRBD1 on 5 matching bases. CDR1 MDHEN and CDR2 SYDVKM come from the germline V gene. V was clipped by 6 bases and J by 9 bases, with 21 bases between them. This CDR3 is 15 amino acids long. Here the CDR3 reads CASRDGTAALGPQHF. In DNA, the CDR3 is TGTGCCAGCAGGGACGGGACGGCTGCGTTGGGGCCCCAGCATTTT.

The table lists this clonotype with many counts. The rearrangement links TRBV15 to TRBJ2-5, with D maybe TRBD2 (6 bases). The CDR3 length is 12 residues. CDR1 and CDR2 from the germline V gene are LNHNV and YYDKDF (reference sequence). Trimming took off 8 bases at V and 2 bases at J, with 9 bases between the two ends. CDR3 sequence: CATRDWQETQYF. The CDR3 DNA reads TGTGCCACCCGGGACTGGCAAGAGACCCAGTACTTC.

This clonotype was counted only a few times. This chain connects TRBV10-3 to TRBJ2-5, with D perhaps TRBD2 (6 bases). V lost 9 bases to trimming and J lost 2 bases, with 10 bases between them. This CDR3 contains 12 residues. Germline-derived CDR1 and CDR2 are ENHRY and SYGVKD. CDR3 sequence: CAIGRGQETQYF. The DNA of the CDR3 is TGTGCCATAGGACGGGGGCAAGAGACCCAGTACTTC.

This clonotype was detected ten times or more. The V gene is TRBV7-9, the J gene TRBJ2-7; no definite D call. This CDR3 contains 13 residues. Germline V gives CDR1 SEHNR, CDR2 FQNEAQ (reference sequence). Trimming left V 5 bases short and J 6 bases short, with 14 bases between. DNA of the CDR3: TGTGCCAGCAGCCCTGGCTCTTCGGGCGAGCAGTACTTC. It encodes CASSPGSSGEQYF.

This clonotype was recorded at least ten times. This chain uses TRBV4-1 with TRBJ1-2, with 8 bases aligning to TRBD1. Germline values: CDR1 MGHRA, CDR2 YSYEKL. The ends lost 5 bases at V and 5 bases at J; junction bases unmatched: 16. The CDR3 covers 17 residues. As DNA, the CDR3 is TGCGCCAGCAGCTCCCCAGCTCAGGGGGCCAGGAGGTATGGCTACACCTTC. This encodes CASSSPAQGARRYGYTF.

This clonotype was picked up many times. The CDR3 sequence is CSVSGSNQPQHF. The CDR3 region has the DNA TGCAGCGTTTCGGGTAGCAATCAGCCCCAGCATTTT. The chain has TRBV29-1 and TRBJ1-5, with D unclear. CDR1 is SQVTM, CDR2 ANQGSEA, per germline. The CDR3 extends over 12 amino acids. V was shortened by 5 bases and J by 0 bases, with 5 bases between the two germline ends.